The 22 T cell receptor beta chains listed next were all sequenced from one sample in a study of T cell changes during pregnancy in multiple sclerosis. Generated by immunoSEQ multiplex PCR, the TCRdb table keeps only in-frame clones and is missing some. The sample shows about 70,000 clones, around 94% of them seen only once. The sample consisted of peripheral blood, taken in the third trimester of pregnancy. The source of these receptors is a female donor with multiple sclerosis, enrolled in a pregnancy study.

This rearrangement joins TRBV5-6 to TRBJ2-3; 11 nucleotides agree with TRBD2. Germline V CDR1 and CDR2: SGHDT, YYEEEE. This CDR3 comprises 16 residues. Trimming at V came to 1 base and at J to 2 bases, leaving 3 bases not matched to a gene. The CDR3 reads CASSLFSGGATDTQYF. The CDR3 DNA reads TGTGCCAGCAGCTTGTTTAGCGGGGGGGCCACAGATACGCAGTATTTT.

V gene TRBV5-4 combines with J gene TRBJ2-2; possible D gene TRBD2, 5 bases. The germline V gene has CDR1 SGHNT and CDR2 YYREEE (reference sequence). V lost 3 bases and J 5 bases, leaving 11 bases between the germline ends. The CDR3 has 14 residues. The CDR3 DNA sequence: TGTGCCAGCAGCTCGCCCGGGGTGACCGGGGAGCTGTTTTTT. Translated: CASSSPGVTGELFF.

V gene TRBV5-1 combines with J gene TRBJ2-7; 8 nucleotides line up with TRBD1. Looked up from germline, CDR1 is SGHRS and CDR2 is YFSETQ. The CDR3 totals 15 residues. Trimming at V came to 0 bases and at J to 4 bases, leaving 6 bases not matched to a gene. CDR3 loop: CASSLGDRGDYEQYF. Written as DNA, the CDR3 is TGCGCCAGCAGCTTGGGTGACAGGGGAGATTACGAGCAGTACTTC.

The genes are TRBV10-3 and TRBJ2-2; tentatively, D is TRBD1 (5 bases). This CDR3 region has 14 residues. Germline V gene sequence: CDR1 ENHRY, CDR2 SYGVKD. The ends were cut back, 6 bases at V and 1 base at J, with 9 bases in the middle. CDR3 loop: CAIRATGNTGELFF. The CDR3 DNA reads TGTGCCATCAGAGCTACAGGGAACACCGGGGAGCTGTTTTTT.

This clone came up once. The chain is built from TRBV6-5 and TRBJ2-3; no clear D. CDR3 length equals 15 residues. Trimming took off 6 bases at V and 5 bases at J, with 18 bases between the two ends. CDR1 MNHEY and CDR2 SVGAGI come from the germline V gene. For the CDR3, the DNA is TGTGCCAGCAGACCAAAATTCCTACCCGGAGATACGCAGTATTTT. Translated, it gives CASRPKFLPGDTQYF.

The chain joins TRBV6-5 to TRBJ1-1; 11 positions agree with TRBD1. Germline CDR1 reads MNHEY; CDR2 reads SVGAGI. The CDR3 totals 15 residues. The ends lost 3 bases at V and 4 bases at J; junction bases unmatched: 4. CDR3 protein: CASSYGTGGVTEAFF. The DNA for the CDR3 is TGTGCCAGCAGTTATGGGACAGGGGGGGTCACTGAAGCTTTCTTT.

CDR3 in amino acids: CASSMARETQYF. The CDR3, as DNA: TGTGCCAGTAGTATGGCGCGGGAGACCCAGTACTTC. The gene calls are TRBV19 and TRBJ2-5, with D uncertain. This CDR3 spans 12 amino acids. V gave up 3 bases and J gave up 5 bases, with 7 bases separating them. Germline V gene data show CDR1 as LNHDA and CDR2 as SQIVND (reference sequence).

This chain uses TRBV7-3 with TRBJ2-6; D remains unclear. Between the trimmed V and J ends, which lost 5 bases and 4 bases, there was a span of 12 bases. CDR3 length: 15 amino acids. Germline CDR1 SGHTA, CDR2 FQGTGA. The CDR3 nucleotides read TGTGCCAGCAGCCCGATGAGGAACGGGGCCAACGTCCTGACTTTC. This sequence encodes CASSPMRNGANVLTF.

The chain couples TRBV27 to TRBJ1-1; TRBD1 aligns across 7 bases. This CDR3 spans 14 amino acids. V lost 3 bases and J lost 5; bases outside the gene matches: 6. The V gene's germline CDR1 is MNHEY and CDR2 SMNVEV (reference sequence). The DNA of the CDR3 is TGTGCCAGCAGTTTGAGCAGGGGGAATACTGAAGCTTTCTTT. This gives the protein CASSLSRGNTEAFF.

The chain employs TRBV19 and TRBJ1-5, with 8 nucleotides matching TRBD1. The CDR3 runs 17 residues. Trimming cost V 4 bases and J 4 bases; bases outside gene matches: 12. Per the germline V gene, CDR1 is LNHDA and CDR2 is SQIVND (reference sequence). CDR3 sequence: CASSSLTGAASNQPQHF. The CDR3, as DNA: TGTGCCAGTAGTAGTTTGACAGGGGCCGCGTCGAATCAGCCCCAGCATTTT.

The genes are TRBV7-8 and TRBJ2-7; D unresolved. The V gene lost 0 bases and the J gene lost 9 bases, with 9 bases spanning the gap. CDR3 length: 12 residues. CDR1 is SGHVS and CDR2 is FQNEAQ in the germline V gene. The CDR3 nucleotides read TGTGCCAGCAGCTTAGCGCGACACGCGCAGTACTTC. Translated: CASSLARHAQYF.

The chain has TRBV14 and TRBJ1-3; TRBD1 matches at 8 bases. V was clipped by 5 bases and J by 0 bases; unmatched bases: 3. The CDR3 length is 15 residues. Germline values: CDR1 SGHDN, CDR2 FVKESK. The CDR3 DNA reads TGTGCCAGCAGCGATACAGGGGGCTCTGGAAACACCATATATTTT. Its translation is CASSDTGGSGNTIYF. Filled out from reference TRBV14 and TRBJ1-3, the complete variable domain reads EAGVTQFPSHSVIEKGQTVTLRCDPISGHDNLYWYRRVMGKEIKFLLHFVKESKQDESGMPNNRFLAERTGGTYSTLKVQPAELEDSGVYFCASSDTGGSGNTIYFGEGSWLTVV.

The chain employs TRBV5-5 and TRBJ1-5; D call uncertain. There are 14 residues in the CDR3. In germline, CDR1 is SGHKS, CDR2 YYEKEE (reference sequence). Trimming pared 0 bases from V and 0 bases from J, leaving 4 bases between. CDR3 coding DNA: TGTGCCAGCAGCTTGGGTCATAGCAATCAGCCCCAGCATTTT. It specifies CASSLGHSNQPQHF.

This sequence joins TRBV19 and TRBJ1-1; D call uncertain. Trimming stripped 6 bases from V and 4 bases from J, with 12 bases between. In germline, CDR1 is LNHDA, CDR2 SQIVND (reference sequence). CDR3 length: 13 amino acids. The CDR3: CASRIGGTTEAFF. CDR3 DNA sequence: TGTGCCAGTAGGATTGGAGGTACCACTGAAGCTTTCTTT.

The rearrangement joins TRBV9 to TRBJ1-1; D remains unclear. The V and J ends lost 0 bases and 2 bases respectively, with 8 bases between them. Germline CDR1 reads SGDLS; CDR2 reads YYNGEE. The length of the CDR3 is 14 residues. The CDR3 DNA reads TGTGCCAGCAGCGTAGCTACAGCCAACACTGAAGCTTTCTTT. Amino acids: CASSVATANTEAFF.

The chain uses TRBV7-9 and TRBJ1-2, with TRBD1 matching 7 bases. In germline, CDR1 is SEHNR, CDR2 FQNEAQ (reference sequence). This CDR3 has 15 residues. V was clipped by 4 bases and J by 4 bases; unmatched bases: 9. The DNA for the CDR3 is TGTGCCAGCAGCTCACAACAGGGGCCCACCTATGGCTACACCTTC. Encoded protein: CASSSQQGPTYGYTF.

This chain uses TRBV29-1 with TRBJ2-2; 8 nucleotides align to TRBD1. This CDR3 spans 14 amino acids. Germline CDR1 reads SQVTM; CDR2 reads ANQGSEA. Trimming cost V 6 bases and J 1 base; bases outside gene matches: 4. As DNA, the CDR3 is TGCAGCGTGATGGACAGGGTGAACACCGGGGAGCTGTTTTTT. Amino acid sequence: CSVMDRVNTGELFF.

The V gene is TRBV7-9, the J gene TRBJ2-7; TRBD1 matches at 8 bases. The CDR3 consists of 14 residues. J gave up 10 bases and V 5 bases, and 13 bases lay outside the gene matches. From germline, CDR1 is SEHNR and CDR2 FQNEAQ (reference sequence). CDR3 sequence reads: CASSPTGGTFDQYF. The DNA for the CDR3 is TGTGCCAGCAGCCCAACAGGGGGAACCTTCGATCAGTACTTC. Using reference TRBV7-9 and TRBJ2-7 for the parts outside the CDR3, the full variable domain is DTGVSQNPRHKITKRGQNVTFRCDPISEHNRLYWYRQTLGQGPEFLTYFQNEAQLEKSRLLSDRFSAERPKGSFSTLEIQRTEQGDSAMYLCASSPTGGTFDQYFGPGTRLTVT.

V is TRBV5-4 and J is TRBJ2-5; TRBD2 is a possible D gene (7 bases). Germline loops: CDR1 SGHNT, CDR2 YYREEE (reference sequence). Trimming took off 5 bases at V and 4 bases at J, with 15 bases between the two ends. The length of the CDR3 is 14 residues. In DNA form, the CDR3 reads TGTGCCAGCAGTCAAGGGGGAGGGGGAGAGACCCAGTACTTC. Translating it yields CASSQGGGGETQYF.

The chain combines TRBV19 with TRBJ1-2, with TRBD1 matching over 10 bases. The CDR3 runs 17 residues. V shed 6 bases and J 3 bases; nucleotides not matched to a gene: 13. The germline gives CDR1 LNHDA, CDR2 SQIVND (reference sequence). CDR3 sequence: CASRPRDRGFGDYGYTF. The CDR3 nucleotides read TGTGCCAGTAGACCCCGGGACAGGGGATTTGGGGACTATGGCTACACCTTC.

CDR3 bases: TGTGCCAGCAGCGTAGCCGGACAGCAGAGGACGTGGGGCTATGGCTACACCTTC. As protein: CASSVAGQQRTWGYGYTF. The gene calls are TRBV9 and TRBJ1-2; tentatively, D is TRBD1 (6 bases). The length of the CDR3 is 18 residues. Germline V gives CDR1 SGDLS, CDR2 YYNGEE. Trimming removed 0 bases from V and 4 bases from J, with 22 bases in between.

This sequence joins TRBV4-2 and TRBJ2-7; 8 nucleotides agree with TRBD2. This CDR3 region has 15 residues. With V trimmed by 0 bases and J by 4 bases, 5 bases remained unmatched. CDR1 and CDR2 (germline): LGHNA, YNFKEQ. The CDR3, as DNA: TGTGCCAGCAGCCAAGAACGGGGGGGCCGTTACGAGCAGTACTTC. This gives the protein CASSQERGGRYEQYF.